This T cell receptor beta chain appears in the sequencing data of a study of CD8+ T cells in alopecia areata. Study at large: Treatment comprised oral tofacitinib, 5 to 10 mg twice daily, in treated patients.

Notes on the study in general: Higher clonality than in normal scalp was seen in lesional scalp, especially alopecia totalis/universalis.

Trimming shortened V by 3 bases and J by 3 bases, and 15 bases separated the two germline ends. Germline CDR1 KGHSH, CDR2 LQKENI. The CDR3 length is 15 residues. This clone occurred a few times. Its antigen remains unknown. PBMCs yielded sorted CD4+ and CD8+ T cells. Extraction and reverse transcription of RNA yielded cDNA as the sequencing template. Sequenced by immunoSEQ multiplex PCR; TCRdb stores in-frame clones only, minus some. This table has some 180,000 clones, around 63% appearing once. V is TRBV18 and J is TRBJ2-7, with D perhaps TRBD1 or TRBD2 (6 bases each). The receptor's source is a human donor with alopecia areata. Source: CD4+ T cells sorted from blood, taken at week 0. The CDR3 nucleotides are TGTGCCAGCTCACCCCGGGGGCAGGAACGCTACGAGCAGTACTTC. As protein: CASSPRGQERYEQYF. The complete variable domain, with remaining parts taken from reference TRBV18 and TRBJ2-7, reads NAGVMQNPRHLVRRRGQEARLRCSPMKGHSHVYWYRQLPEEGLKFMVYLQKENIIDESGMPKERFSAEFPKEGPSILRIQQVVRGDSAAYFCASSPRGQERYEQYFGPGTRLTVT.